The entry below gives a single T cell receptor beta chain sequence along with its context. What it binds is unknown. This record comes from a study of identical twins. A template switching step contributed a universal primer site, while unique molecular identifiers were present in the cDNA. TCRdb ran MiXCR on the 5' RACE reads and lists one entry per CDR3 protein. The table lists hundreds of thousands of distinct CDR3 sequences, 10% to 15% of them singletons. Germline CDR1 and CDR2: SEHNR and FQNEAQ (reference sequence). The CDR3 sequence is 13 residues long. V shed 0 bases and J shed 11 bases, with 12 bases lying between them. Notes on the study in general: Among monozygotic twins, out-of-frame TCR alpha sharing exceeded what models predicted.

These data also featured in a second study, about yellow fever vaccine responses in identical twins. That paper states: Twins reportedly had a vaccine T cell response that seemed partly convergent, partly personalized.

This rearrangement joins TRBV7-9 to TRBJ2-3; no firm D call. Sequencing was carried out using CD8+ T cells sorted from blood. The source is a woman aged 18 to 35 in good health. CDR3 in amino acids: CASSLALQRQQYF. DNA of the CDR3: TGTGCCAGCAGCTTAGCGCTCCAGCGACAGCAGTATTTT.